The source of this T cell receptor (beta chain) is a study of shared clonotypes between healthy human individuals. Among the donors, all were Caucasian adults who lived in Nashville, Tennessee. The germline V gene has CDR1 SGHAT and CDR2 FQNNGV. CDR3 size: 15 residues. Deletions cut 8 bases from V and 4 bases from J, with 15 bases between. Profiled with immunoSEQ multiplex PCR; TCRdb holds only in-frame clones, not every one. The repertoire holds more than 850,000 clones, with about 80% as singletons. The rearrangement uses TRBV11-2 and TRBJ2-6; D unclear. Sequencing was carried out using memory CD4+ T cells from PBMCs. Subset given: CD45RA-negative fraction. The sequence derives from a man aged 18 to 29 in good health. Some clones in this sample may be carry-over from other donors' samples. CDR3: CASVDAYRGANVLTF. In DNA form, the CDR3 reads TGTGCCAGCGTTGACGCATATAGGGGGGCCAACGTCCTGACTTTC.